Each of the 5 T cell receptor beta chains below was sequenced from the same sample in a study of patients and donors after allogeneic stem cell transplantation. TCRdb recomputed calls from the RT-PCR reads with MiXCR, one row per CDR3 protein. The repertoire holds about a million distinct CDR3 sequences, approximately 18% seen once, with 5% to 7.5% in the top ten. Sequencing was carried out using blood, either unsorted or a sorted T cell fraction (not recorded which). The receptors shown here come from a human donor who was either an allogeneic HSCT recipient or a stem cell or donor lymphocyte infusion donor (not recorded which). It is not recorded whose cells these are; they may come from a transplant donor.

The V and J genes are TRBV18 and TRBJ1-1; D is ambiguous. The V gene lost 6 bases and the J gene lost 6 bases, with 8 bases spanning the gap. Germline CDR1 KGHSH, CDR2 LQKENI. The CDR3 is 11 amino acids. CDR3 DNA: TGTGCCAGCTCGTACATCGCTGAAGCTTTCTTT. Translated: CASSYIAEAFF.

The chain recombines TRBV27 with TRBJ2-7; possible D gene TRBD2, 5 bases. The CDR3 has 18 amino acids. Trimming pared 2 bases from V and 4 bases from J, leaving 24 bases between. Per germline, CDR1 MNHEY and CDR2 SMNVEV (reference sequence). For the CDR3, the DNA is TGTGCCAGCAGTTTAATCCCACCCGGTGAGGGTAAGGCGTACGAGCAGTACTTC. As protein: CASSLIPPGEGKAYEQYF.

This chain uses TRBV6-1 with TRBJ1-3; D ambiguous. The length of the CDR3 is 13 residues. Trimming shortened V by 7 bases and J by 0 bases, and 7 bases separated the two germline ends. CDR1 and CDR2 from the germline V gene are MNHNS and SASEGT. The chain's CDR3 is CASTASSGNTIYF. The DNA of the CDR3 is TGTGCCAGCACAGCCAGCTCTGGAAACACCATATATTTT.

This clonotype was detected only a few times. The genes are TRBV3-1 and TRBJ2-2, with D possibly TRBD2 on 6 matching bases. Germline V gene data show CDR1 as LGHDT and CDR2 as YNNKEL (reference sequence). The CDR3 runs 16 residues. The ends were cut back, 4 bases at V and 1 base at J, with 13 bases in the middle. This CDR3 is CASSPTGTLNTGELFF. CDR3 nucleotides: TGTGCCAGCAGCCCCACCGGGACTCTGAACACCGGGGAGCTGTTTTTT.

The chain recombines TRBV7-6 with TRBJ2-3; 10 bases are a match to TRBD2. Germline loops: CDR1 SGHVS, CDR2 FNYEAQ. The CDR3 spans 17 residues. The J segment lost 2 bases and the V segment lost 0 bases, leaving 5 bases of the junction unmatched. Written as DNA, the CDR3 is TGTGCCAGCAGCTTAGCTGGACTAGCGGCCTCCACAGATACGCAGTATTTT. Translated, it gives CASSLAGLAASTDTQYF.